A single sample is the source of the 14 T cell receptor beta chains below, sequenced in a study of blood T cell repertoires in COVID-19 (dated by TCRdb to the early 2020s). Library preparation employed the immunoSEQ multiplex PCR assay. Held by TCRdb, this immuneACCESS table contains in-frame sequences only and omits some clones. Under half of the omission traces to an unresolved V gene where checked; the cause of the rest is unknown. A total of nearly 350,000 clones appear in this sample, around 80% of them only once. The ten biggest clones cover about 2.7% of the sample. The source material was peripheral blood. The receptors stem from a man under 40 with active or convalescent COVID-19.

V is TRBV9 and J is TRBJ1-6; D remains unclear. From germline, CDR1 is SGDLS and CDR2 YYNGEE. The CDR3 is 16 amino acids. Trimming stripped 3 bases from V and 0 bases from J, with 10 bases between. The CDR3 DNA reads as TGTGCCAGCAGCGGTCAGGAAAGCTCCTATAATTCACCCCTCCACTTT. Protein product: CASSGQESSYNSPLHF.

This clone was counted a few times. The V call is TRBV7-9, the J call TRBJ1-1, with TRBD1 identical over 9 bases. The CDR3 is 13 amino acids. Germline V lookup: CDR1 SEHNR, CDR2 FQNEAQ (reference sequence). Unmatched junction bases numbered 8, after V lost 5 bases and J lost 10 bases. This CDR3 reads CASSRGQGTRAFF. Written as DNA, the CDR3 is TGTGCCAGCAGCCGCGGACAGGGGACGAGAGCTTTCTTT.

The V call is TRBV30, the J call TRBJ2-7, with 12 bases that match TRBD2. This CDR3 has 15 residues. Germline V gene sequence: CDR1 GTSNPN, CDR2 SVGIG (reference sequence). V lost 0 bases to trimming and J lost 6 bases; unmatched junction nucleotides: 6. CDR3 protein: CAWSVSGLAGSEQYF. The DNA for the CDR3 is TGTGCCTGGAGTGTCTCCGGACTAGCGGGAAGCGAGCAGTACTTC.

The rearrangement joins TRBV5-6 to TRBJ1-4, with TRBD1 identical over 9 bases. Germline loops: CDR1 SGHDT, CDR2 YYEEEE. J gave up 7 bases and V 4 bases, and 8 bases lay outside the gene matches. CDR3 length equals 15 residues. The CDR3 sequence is CASSRGTGSVEKLFF. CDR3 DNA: TGTGCCAGCAGCAGGGGGACAGGGTCGGTTGAAAAACTGTTTTTT.

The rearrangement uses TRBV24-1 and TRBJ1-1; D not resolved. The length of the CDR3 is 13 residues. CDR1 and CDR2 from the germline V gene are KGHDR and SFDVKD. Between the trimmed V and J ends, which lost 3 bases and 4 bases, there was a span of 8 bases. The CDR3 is CATSDVYGTEAFF. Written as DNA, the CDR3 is TGTGCCACCAGTGATGTGTACGGCACTGAAGCTTTCTTT.

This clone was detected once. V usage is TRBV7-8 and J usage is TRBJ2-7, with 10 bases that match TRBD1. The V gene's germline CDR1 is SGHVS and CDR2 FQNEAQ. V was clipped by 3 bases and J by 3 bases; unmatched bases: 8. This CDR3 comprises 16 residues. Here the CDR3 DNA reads TGTGCCAGCAGCTTGGGGGCGGGACAGGGGAACTACGAGCAGTACTTC. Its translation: CASSLGAGQGNYEQYF.

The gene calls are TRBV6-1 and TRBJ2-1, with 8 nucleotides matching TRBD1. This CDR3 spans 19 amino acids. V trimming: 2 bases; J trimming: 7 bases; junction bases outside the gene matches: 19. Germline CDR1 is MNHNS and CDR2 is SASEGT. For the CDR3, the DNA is TGTGCCAGCAGTGAACAAGGGGATCAGACTTTCACAGGGGGAAATGAGCAGTTCTTC. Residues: CASSEQGDQTFTGGNEQFF.

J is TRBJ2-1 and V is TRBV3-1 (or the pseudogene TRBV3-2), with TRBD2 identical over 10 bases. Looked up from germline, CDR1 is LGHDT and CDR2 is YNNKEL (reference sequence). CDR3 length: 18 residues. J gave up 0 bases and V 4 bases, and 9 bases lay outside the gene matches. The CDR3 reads CASSPRTSGSISYNEQFF. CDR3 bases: TGTGCCAGCAGCCCGCGGACTAGCGGCTCCATCTCCTACAATGAGCAGTTCTTC.

The DNA of the CDR3 is TGTGCCAGCAGACTTCACTACGGGGGGGATTCTGAAGCTTTCTTT. As protein: CASRLHYGGDSEAFF. The rearrangement uses TRBV9 and TRBJ1-1; D possibly corresponds to TRBD1 (5 bases). The germline V gene encodes CDR1 SGDLS and CDR2 YYNGEE. This CDR3 has 15 amino acids. Trimming removed 5 bases from V and 6 bases from J, with 20 bases in between.

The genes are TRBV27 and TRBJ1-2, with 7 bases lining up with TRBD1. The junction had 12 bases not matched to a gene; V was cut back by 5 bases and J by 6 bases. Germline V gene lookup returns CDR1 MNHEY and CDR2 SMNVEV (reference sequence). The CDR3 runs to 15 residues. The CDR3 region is CASSPSRQGLDGYTF. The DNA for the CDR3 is TGTGCCAGCAGTCCCTCCCGACAGGGATTAGATGGCTACACCTTC.

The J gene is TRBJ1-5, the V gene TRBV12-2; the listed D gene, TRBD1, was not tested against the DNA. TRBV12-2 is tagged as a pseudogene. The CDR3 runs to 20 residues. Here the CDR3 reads CASRLGCGFVGTARDQPQHF. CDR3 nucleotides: TGTGCAAGTCGCTTAGGATGTGGGTTCGTGGGGACAGCTAGAGATCAGCCCCAGCATTTT.

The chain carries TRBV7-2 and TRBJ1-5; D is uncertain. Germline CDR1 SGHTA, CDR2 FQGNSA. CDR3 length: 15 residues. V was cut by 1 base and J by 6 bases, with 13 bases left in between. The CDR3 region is CASSLDGYRRQPQHF. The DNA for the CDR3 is TGTGCCAGCAGCTTAGACGGGTATAGACGTCAGCCCCAGCATTTT.

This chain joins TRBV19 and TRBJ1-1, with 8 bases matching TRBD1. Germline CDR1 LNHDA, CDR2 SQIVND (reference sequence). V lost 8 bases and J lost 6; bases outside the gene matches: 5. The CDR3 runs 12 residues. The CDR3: CASAGGRAEAFF. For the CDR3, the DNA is TGTGCCAGTGCAGGGGGCAGGGCTGAAGCTTTCTTT.

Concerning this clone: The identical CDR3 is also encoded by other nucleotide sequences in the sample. CDR3 sequence: CASSLGPGVTYEQYF. Here the CDR3 DNA reads TGTGCCAGCAGCTTAGGTCCGGGAGTTACCTACGAGCAGTACTTC. The chain has TRBV11-2 and TRBJ2-7, with D possibly being TRBD2 (6 bases). The CDR3 is 15 residues long. Germline CDR1 reads SGHAT; CDR2 reads FQNNGV. Trimming stripped 1 base from V and 2 bases from J, with 12 bases between. Full variable domain (rest looked up from reference TRBV11-2 and TRBJ2-7): EAGVAQSPRYKIIEKRQSVAFWCNPISGHATLYWYQQILGQGPKLLIQFQNNGVVDDSQLPKDRFSAERLKGVDSTLKIQPAKLEDSAVYLCASSLGPGVTYEQYFGPGTRLTVT.